Sequencing of this TCR beta chain was carried out in a study of identical twins. Points from the study as a whole: Where out-of-frame alpha sequences were twin-shared, they showed excess low generation probability.

CDR3 length: 13 amino acids. Trimming cost V 2 bases and J 6 bases, with 10 bases left between them. Germline V gives CDR1 DFQATT, CDR2 SNEGSKA (reference sequence). After template switching added a universal primer site, the resulting cDNA carried unique molecular identifiers. From the 5' RACE reads, TCRdb called clonotypes with MiXCR, one entry per CDR3 protein. The sample yields about 690,000 distinct CDR3 sequences, roughly 6% seen once. This clonotype was picked up many times. Its antigen is currently unknown. The V gene is TRBV20-1, the J gene TRBJ1-4; D ambiguous. Sequenced material: naive T cells sorted from blood. This receptor was identified in a man between 18 and 29 years old in good health. The CDR3 is CSARRMFDEKLFF. The CDR3 bases are TGCAGTGCTAGAAGGATGTTCGATGAAAAACTGTTTTTT.